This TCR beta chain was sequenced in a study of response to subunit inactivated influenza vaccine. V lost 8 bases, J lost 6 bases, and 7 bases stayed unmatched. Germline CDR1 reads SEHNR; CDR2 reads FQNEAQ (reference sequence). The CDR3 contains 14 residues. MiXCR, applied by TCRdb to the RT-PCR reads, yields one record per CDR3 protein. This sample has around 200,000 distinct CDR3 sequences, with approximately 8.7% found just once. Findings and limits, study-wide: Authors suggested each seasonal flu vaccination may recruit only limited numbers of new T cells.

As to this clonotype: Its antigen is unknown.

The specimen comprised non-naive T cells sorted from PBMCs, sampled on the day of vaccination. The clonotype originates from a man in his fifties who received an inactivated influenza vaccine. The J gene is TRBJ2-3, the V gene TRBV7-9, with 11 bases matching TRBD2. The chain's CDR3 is CASYIAGGPDTQYF. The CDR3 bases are TGTGCCAGCTATATAGCGGGGGGGCCCGATACGCAGTATTTT.